This is a list of T cell receptor beta chains from one sample in a study of T cell responses to AZD1222 COVID-19 vaccine. Assay: immunoSEQ multiplex PCR; the TCRdb copy retains only in-frame clones and omits some. This table holds some 180,000 clones, about nine tenths found once. Sequenced material: peripheral blood, taken 28 days after the second AZD1222 dose. The receptors derive from an adult who received the AZD1222 COVID-19 vaccine. The CDR3 runs from the conserved cysteine through the conserved F or W. The D gene is left open where the match is weak. The size entry is marked missing in some rows and otherwise reads once, few, many or a size class.

v_gene	j_gene	d_gene	abundance	CDR3aa	CDR3nt
TRBV28	TRBJ1-6	TRBD1	.	CASIVGQSDSPLHF	TGTGCCAGCATCGTGGGACAGTCGGACTCACCCCTCCACTTT
TRBV12-3/TRBV12-4	TRBJ1-1	.	once	CASSRGRTTEAFF	TGTGCCAGCTCCCGGGGGCGGACCACTGAAGCTTTCTTT
TRBV19	TRBJ1-5	.	.	CASSIFVTGYYQPQHF	TGTGCCAGTAGTATTTTTGTGACAGGATATTATCAGCCCCAGCATTTT
TRBV18	TRBJ2-3	TRBD2	.	CASSPTSGINTQYF	TGTGCCAGCTCACCCACTAGCGGGATTAATACGCAGTATTTT
TRBV7-2	TRBJ1-4	.	.	CASSLGGRVGEKLFF	TGTGCCAGCAGCTTGGGTGGGAGGGTTGGTGAAAAACTGTTTTTT
TRBV27	TRBJ2-7	.	.	CASFYVPLYEQYF	TGTGCCAGCTTCTACGTACCCCTCTACGAGCAGTACTTC
TRBV7-8	TRBJ1-1	.	.	CASSSENRIIMNTEAFF	TGTGCCAGCAGCTCAGAAAACAGGATTATAATGAACACTGAAGCTTTCTTT
TRBV7-8	TRBJ2-3	.	.	CASSLVVSLQRRADTQYF	TGTGCCAGCAGCTTAGTGGTGTCCCTGCAGAGGAGGGCAGATACGCAGTATTTT
TRBV10-3	TRBJ2-6	TRBD1	.	CAISAHGDRGSGANVLTF	TGTGCCATCAGCGCACATGGGGACAGGGGCTCTGGGGCCAACGTCCTGACTTTC
TRBV28	TRBJ2-3	TRBD2	.	CASTSGGASTDTQYF	TGTGCCAGCACCTCGGGGGGGGCTAGCACAGATACGCAGTATTTT
TRBV5-4	TRBJ2-2	.	.	CASSLGVIGELFF	TGTGCCAGCAGCTTGGGGGTTATCGGGGAGCTGTTTTTT
TRBV28	TRBJ2-7	TRBD1	.	CASSPDPDRSGEQYF	TGTGCCAGCAGTCCCGATCCGGACAGGAGCGGAGAGCAGTACTTC
TRBV6-6	TRBJ1-2	.	.	CASTRGGYGYTF	TGTGCCAGCACGCGGGGAGGGTATGGCTACACCTTC
TRBV4-2	TRBJ1-5	.	.	CASSHPGRNNQPQHF	TGTGCCAGCAGCCATCCGGGGCGGAACAATCAGCCCCAGCATTTT
TRBV7-3	TRBJ2-3	TRBD2	.	CASSSTSGGYTDTQYF	TGTGCCAGCAGCTCAACTAGCGGGGGTTACACAGATACGCAGTATTTT
TRBV9	TRBJ2-1	TRBD1	once	CASSAQGEKQFF	TGTGCCAGCAGCGCACAGGGGGAAAAGCAGTTCTTC
TRBV6-5	TRBJ2-7	.	.	CASRLASYEQYF	TGTGCCAGCCGTCTAGCATCCTACGAGCAGTACTTC
TRBV19	TRBJ1-4	.	.	CASSIAGDNEKLFF	TGTGCCAGTAGTATCGCGGGCGATAATGAAAAACTGTTTTTT
TRBV30	TRBJ1-5	.	.	CAWSSGQQLHPQHF	TGTGCCTGGAGTTCCGGACAGCAACTTCATCCCCAGCATTTT
TRBV30	TRBJ2-4	.	.	CAWGLREAIQYF	TGTGCCTGGGGACTCAGAGAGGCCATTCAGTACTTC
TRBV19	TRBJ1-4	.	.	CASSIGGIANEKLFF	TGTGCCAGTAGTATAGGAGGTATAGCTAATGAAAAACTGTTTTTT
TRBV5-5	TRBJ2-7	.	.	CASSLGGRSLSTYEQYF	TGTGCCAGCAGCTTGGGAGGAAGGTCCCTCTCAACCTACGAGCAGTACTTC
TRBV5-3	TRBJ2-1	.	.	CARSLRDPTPDEQFF	TGTGCCAGAAGCCTTCGGGACCCCACCCCGGATGAGCAGTTCTTC
TRBV4-1	TRBJ1-5	TRBD1	.	CASSQGSGGGQPQHF	TGCGCCAGCAGCCAAGGGTCAGGGGGCGGACAGCCCCAGCATTTT